This TCR beta chain was observed in a study of radiation and T cells in renal cell carcinoma. Study-level results: Top tumor clonotypes rose in blood 2 weeks post-radiation, then contracted.

The CDR3 extends over 15 amino acids. V was clipped by 0 bases and J by 3 bases, with 13 bases between them. From germline, CDR1 is SGDLS and CDR2 YYNGEE. Described time point: baseline pretreatment blood. The sample's treatment: 15 Gy SBRT to primary tumor, nephrectomy 4 weeks later. This renal cell carcinoma was of the clear cell type. About this clone: Its antigen is currently unknown.

Sequencing used immunoSEQ multiplex PCR; TCRdb keeps in-frame clones, though not all of them. The table includes 130,000 or so clones, roughly 84% detected once. Sequenced here: blood, sampled from a patient whose treatment included radiotherapy and nephrectomy. This clonotype was obtained from a woman in her forties or fifties with renal cell carcinoma. V gene TRBV9 combines with J gene TRBJ2-7; D call uncertain. As DNA, the CDR3 is TGTGCCAGCAGCGTAGGACCAGACCCCAACTACGAGCAGTACTTC. It translates to CASSVGPDPNYEQYF.